Below, 26 T cell receptor beta chains from the same sample are listed, as sequenced in a study of type 1 regulatory T cells. Antigens of these TCRs are unknown. MiXCR was run by TCRdb on the reads, yielding one entry per CDR3 protein. The sample has about 68,000 distinct CDR3 sequences, around 68% seen once. Material for sequencing was cultured T cells, either the whole culture or a sorted T cell fraction (not recorded which). This sample's subset: Tr1-enriched cell product generated in vitro against host alloantigens. These receptor sequences come from a human donor in good health.

The table lists this clonotype with a few counts. The gene calls are TRBV6-1 and TRBJ2-7, with D perhaps TRBD2 (7 bases). With 4 bases removed from V and 2 bases from J, the gap between germline ends came to 18 bases. CDR3 length equals 16 residues. Germline V gene lookup returns CDR1 MNHNS and CDR2 SASEGT. CDR3: CASSGSTGGQPYEQYF. Written as DNA, the CDR3 is TGTGCCAGCAGTGGTAGTACGGGGGGCCAGCCCTACGAGCAGTACTTC.

The chain couples TRBV5-5 to TRBJ1-2; TRBD1 agrees at 9 bases. Germline V CDR1 and CDR2: SGHKS, YYEKEE (reference sequence). The V segment lost 4 bases and the J segment 6 bases; nucleotides outside the gene matches: 4. This CDR3 is built from 13 residues. CDR3: CASSPDRGDGYTF. The CDR3, as DNA: TGTGCCAGCAGCCCGGACAGGGGCGATGGCTACACCTTC.

Turning to this clonotype: Possible read error: a much larger clone is one base away. The chain is built from TRBV6-1 and TRBJ2-1; 9 bases map to TRBD2. The CDR3 spans 15 residues. From germline, CDR1 is MNHNS and CDR2 SASEGT. The V segment lost 3 bases and the J segment 1 base; nucleotides outside the gene matches: 1. The CDR3 region has the DNA TGTGCCAGCAGTGATGCGGGAGGGTCCTACAATGAGCAGTTCTTC. This sequence encodes CASSDAGGSYNEQFF.

The CDR3 sequence: CSARSAGVLNEQYF. CDR3 in DNA: TGCAGTGCTCGCTCGGCAGGGGTTCTTAACGAGCAGTACTTC. V usage is TRBV20-1 and J usage is TRBJ2-7; D is perhaps TRBD1 (6 bases). The CDR3 length is 14 residues. V lost 5 bases, J lost 5 bases, and 19 bases lay in between. Germline CDR1 reads DFQATT; CDR2 reads SNEGSKA (reference sequence).

The gene calls are TRBV20-1 and TRBJ2-7; unclear D gene. Trimming cost V 3 bases and J 7 bases, with 22 bases left between them. The germline V gene encodes CDR1 DFQATT and CDR2 SNEGSKA (reference sequence). This CDR3 has 15 residues. CDR3 DNA sequence: TGCAGTGCTAGTATTCTCGACACCGCTGTCGAGGAGCAGTACTTC. It encodes CSASILDTAVEEQYF.

In its sample, this clonotype was seen once. Germline is not matched at one junction end, which may reflect a read error. The chain carries TRBV5-4 and TRBJ1-1; the D is unclear. Germline lookup yields CDR1 SGHNT and CDR2 YYREEE (reference sequence). This CDR3 is 13 amino acids long. The CDR3 sequence: CASCLIWNTEAFF. In DNA, the CDR3 is TGTGCCAGCTGCTTGATTTGGAACACTGAAGCTTTCTTT.

The chain recombines TRBV10-3 with TRBJ2-1, with unresolved D. V shed 6 bases and J shed 5 bases, with 14 bases lying between them. The CDR3 is made up of 14 amino acids. The V gene's germline CDR1 is ENHRY and CDR2 SYGVKD. The CDR3 coding sequence is TGTGCCATCAGGACAATGACTGGAAACAATGAGCAGTTCTTC. It is translated as CAIRTMTGNNEQFF.

This chain connects TRBV5-1 to TRBJ1-4; D unresolved. Germline V gene data show CDR1 as SGHRS and CDR2 as YFSETQ. Trimming removed 4 bases from V and 8 bases from J, with 12 bases in between. The CDR3 covers 13 residues. The CDR3 sequence: CASSQTGREKLFF. CDR3 in DNA: TGCGCCAGCAGCCAGACCGGACGGGAAAAACTGTTTTTT.

This chain's CDR3 is CASSQGTSVPGELFF. In nucleotides, the CDR3 is TGTGCCAGCAGCCAAGGGACTAGTGTTCCCGGGGAGCTGTTTTTT. The genes are TRBV3-1 and TRBJ2-2, with 7 positions matching TRBD2. Trimming removed 1 base from V and 6 bases from J; junction bases left unmatched: 5. The CDR3 consists of 15 residues. Germline CDR1 reads LGHDT; CDR2 reads YNNKEL (reference sequence).

This clonotype was counted only a few times. The chain employs TRBV7-2 and TRBJ1-6; the D gene is possibly TRBD1 (5 bases). Trimming stripped 1 base from V and 0 bases from J, with 25 bases between. Germline CDR1 SGHTA, CDR2 FQGNSA. This CDR3 contains 22 residues. The CDR3, as DNA: TGTGCCAGCAGCTTAGGTCGATACGGGGGGTTGATTGGGAGCTCCTATAATTCACCCCTCCACTTT. Residues: CASSLGRYGGLIGSSYNSPLHF.

This chain joins TRBV24-1 and TRBJ2-1; 9 bases map to TRBD2. In germline, CDR1 is KGHDR, CDR2 SFDVKD. V lost 0 bases, J lost 5 bases, and 19 bases stayed unmatched. The CDR3 covers 21 residues. This CDR3 reads CATSDLPHILSGRRPDNEQFF. CDR3 sequence (DNA): TGTGCCACCAGTGATTTGCCACACATTTTAAGCGGGAGGAGGCCGGACAATGAGCAGTTCTTC.

Only a few counts were recorded for this clonotype. The chain links TRBV6-2 or TRBV6-3 to TRBJ2-3, with 9 positions matching TRBD1. Germline values: CDR1 MNHEY, CDR2 SVGEGT. Losses at the gene ends were 6 bases for V and 5 bases for J; bases not matched to a gene: 6. The CDR3 extends over 14 amino acids. CDR3 sequence reads: CASRITTGGDTQYF. As DNA, the CDR3 is TGTGCCAGCAGAATAACGACAGGGGGAGATACGCAGTATTTT.

This chain links TRBV10-3 with TRBJ2-1, with 7 positions matching TRBD2. This CDR3 region has 14 residues. V lost 3 bases to trimming and J lost 7 bases; unmatched junction nucleotides: 6. Germline V gene lookup returns CDR1 ENHRY and CDR2 SYGVKD. The CDR3 coding sequence is TGTGCCATCAGTGATGGGAGCGGGAATAATGAGCAGTTCTTC. Amino acids: CAISDGSGNNEQFF.

V gene TRBV20-1 combines with J gene TRBJ2-1; 8 bases agree with TRBD2. Germline lookup yields CDR1 DFQATT and CDR2 SNEGSKA (reference sequence). With 0 bases clipped from V and 8 bases from J, the junction kept 6 bases outside the gene matches. The CDR3 contains 14 residues. CDR3 protein: CSAREAGGTDEQFF. The CDR3, as DNA: TGCAGTGCTAGAGAGGCGGGAGGTACGGATGAGCAGTTCTTC.

This clonotype turned up a few times. This chain links TRBV20-1 with TRBJ2-7; D is unclear. V gave up 3 bases and J gave up 1 base, with 10 bases separating them. From germline, CDR1 is DFQATT and CDR2 SNEGSKA (reference sequence). There are 13 residues in the CDR3. CDR3 nucleotide sequence: TGCAGTGCTAGGTCGGTGGCGTCCTACGAGCAGTACTTC. It translates to CSARSVASYEQYF.

Concerning this clonotype: As the CDR3 is not closed by the conserved phenylalanine or tryptophan, this likely results from a read error. V gene TRBV27 combines with J gene TRBJ1-6; no clear D. The CDR3 has 13 residues. The germline CDR1 and CDR2 sequences are MNHEY and SMNVEV (reference sequence). Trimming removed 4 bases at V and 4 bases at J, with 5 bases between. The CDR3: CASSYTYNSPLHL. CDR3 coding DNA: TGTGCCAGCAGTTATACATATAATTCACCCCTCCACTTA.

The chain carries TRBV25-1 and TRBJ2-3; TRBD2 is a possible D gene (6 bases). Trimming pared 0 bases from V and 4 bases from J, leaving 14 bases between. This CDR3 is 16 amino acids long. Germline CDR1 is MGHDK and CDR2 is SYGVNS. DNA of the CDR3: TGTGCCAGCAGTGAATATTCCGGGAGCGATCCAGATACGCAGTATTTT. It codes for CASSEYSGSDPDTQYF.

The rearrangement joins TRBV4-2 to TRBJ2-1; D remains ambiguous. This CDR3 has 15 residues. V shed 0 bases and J shed 12 bases, with 18 bases lying between them. The germline V gene has CDR1 LGHNA and CDR2 YNFKEQ. Written as DNA, the CDR3 is TGTGCCAGCAGCCAAGATCCAGGTATACAATACGGGCAGTTCTTC. Translation: CASSQDPGIQYGQFF.

In its sample, this clonotype was seen once. The CDR3 spells CASSERSGNTDTQYF. CDR3 nucleotides: TGTGCCAGCAGTGAGAGAAGCGGGAACACAGATACGCAGTATTTT. This chain links TRBV6-1 with TRBJ2-3; 7 positions match TRBD2. The germline CDR1 and CDR2 sequences are MNHNS and SASEGT. The CDR3 totals 15 residues. The V and J ends lost 3 bases and 2 bases, in that order; junction bases with no gene match: 5.

The gene calls are TRBV4-1 and TRBJ2-3; maybe TRBD2 (5 bases). CDR3 length equals 13 residues. The germline V gene has CDR1 MGHRA and CDR2 YSYEKL. V was clipped by 4 bases and J by 10 bases, with 15 bases between them. The DNA of the CDR3 is TGCGCCAGCAGCCCCAGCCTCACGGGATCGCAGTATTTT. This translates into CASSPSLTGSQYF.

As regards this clonotype: A much larger clone differs from this one at a single base, so this may be a read error. J is TRBJ2-5 and V is TRBV7-9, with unresolved D. The CDR3 length is 12 residues. The germline CDR1 and CDR2 sequences are SEHNR and FQNEAQ (reference sequence). DNA for the CDR3: TGTGCCAGCAGCTTAGTGCAAGGGACCCAGTACTTC. The encoded protein is CASSLVQGTQYF.

This sequence joins TRBV12-5 and TRBJ2-1; 11 bases line up with TRBD2. The CDR3 runs 17 residues. J was trimmed by 7 bases and V by 3 bases; bases with no gene match: 11. Germline CDR1 is LGHNT and CDR2 is FRNRAP. DNA for the CDR3: TGTGCTAGTGGTTTTACTAGCGGGAGCGAAAGTTTAAATGAGCAGTTCTTC. Amino acids: CASGFTSGSESLNEQFF.

The chain links TRBV29-1 to TRBJ1-2; D not resolved. CDR1 and CDR2 (germline): SQVTM, ANQGSEA. The CDR3 sequence is 13 residues long. V lost 0 bases and J 5 bases, leaving 10 bases between the germline ends. The CDR3 protein is CSVEERGGYGYTF. CDR3 nucleotides: TGCAGCGTTGAAGAACGGGGAGGGTATGGCTACACCTTC.

This clonotype was observed a handful of times. The rearrangement joins TRBV5-1 to TRBJ2-5; D is unresolved. This CDR3 region has 14 residues. Germline values: CDR1 SGHRS, CDR2 YFSETQ. V was shortened by 0 bases and J by 1 base, with 7 bases between the two germline ends. CDR3 nucleotides: TGCGCCAGCAGCTTGGTTTCCAGCCAAGAGACCCAGTACTTC. Residues: CASSLVSSQETQYF.

This chain uses TRBV7-7 with TRBJ2-1; TRBD1 matches 9 bases. The CDR3 is 15 residues long. V trimming: 4 bases; J trimming: 1 base; junction bases outside the gene matches: 2. Germline-derived CDR1 and CDR2 are SSHAT and FNYEAQ (reference sequence). CDR3 amino acids: CASSSGQGSYNEQFF. The CDR3 DNA reads as TGTGCCAGCAGCTCCGGACAGGGGTCCTACAATGAGCAGTTCTTC.

This clonotype has a handful of counts. The rearrangement uses TRBV9 and TRBJ2-2; the D is unclear. This CDR3 has 14 amino acids. V lost 0 bases, J lost 1 base, and 4 bases lay in between. CDR1 and CDR2 from the germline V gene are SGDLS and YYNGEE. The CDR3, as DNA: TGTGCCAGCAGCGTAGCGGGGAACACCGGGGAGCTGTTTTTT. This codes for CASSVAGNTGELFF.